A few counts support the clone carrying this T cell receptor (beta chain). TCRdb fed the reads into MiXCR, producing one record per CDR3 protein. The table lists around 88,000 distinct CDR3 sequences, 30% to 35% of them singletons. This sample was included in a study of type 1 regulatory T cells. For the study at large: This in vitro CD4 product, T-allo10, is enriched for Tr1 cells and alloantigen-specific.

The CDR3 totals 16 residues. The junction had 9 bases not matched to a gene; V was cut back by 4 bases and J by 8 bases. Germline-derived CDR1 and CDR2 are MNHNY and SVGAGI (reference sequence). This TCR derives from a human donor in good health. This chain links TRBV6-6 with TRBJ2-7; 15 bases align to TRBD2. The sample comprised CD4+ T cells, either the whole sample or a sorted fraction (not recorded which). Written as DNA, the CDR3 is TGTGCCAGCAGTTGGGGTCGGACTAGCGGGAGGGATAAGCAGTACTTC. This codes for CASSWGRTSGRDKQYF.